These 32 T cell receptor beta chains share one sample of origin, sequenced in a study of OX40 agonist ivuxolimab in advanced cancers. Library construction relied on the immunoSEQ multiplex PCR assay. The table was pulled from immuneACCESS by TCRdb, which kept in-frame rearrangements only. Such tables lose some clones; where checked, under half of the loss comes from unresolved V genes, and the rest has no known cause. For this sample the table gives about 88,000 clones, of which roughly 88% were detected only once. 3% to 4% of the sample is in the top ten clones. Sample: CD4+ or CD8+ T cells sorted from blood, taken in a trial of the OX40 agonist ivuxolimab. The receptors derive from an adult with an advanced solid tumor such as melanoma, head and neck, liver or kidney cancer.

J is TRBJ1-1 and V is TRBV7-3; D gene unclear. Trimming cost V 2 bases and J 4 bases, with 11 bases left between them. This CDR3 is 14 amino acids long. The germline gives CDR1 SGHTA, CDR2 FQGTGA. The CDR3 spells CASSLHRAGTEAFF. The CDR3, as DNA: TGTGCCAGCAGCTTACATAGGGCGGGCACTGAAGCTTTCTTT.

The rearrangement joins TRBV27 to TRBJ2-3; tentatively, D is TRBD2 (7 bases). V lost 5 bases and J 4 bases, leaving 28 bases between the germline ends. CDR1 and CDR2 (germline): MNHEY, SMNVEV (reference sequence). The CDR3 is made up of 19 amino acids. CDR3 coding DNA: TGTGCCAGCAGTCCCGAGGGGGGAGGGAGGGTCGGTGTCCCAGATACGCAGTATTTT. Protein: CASSPEGGGRVGVPDTQYF.

J is TRBJ2-5 and V is TRBV6-5, with D unclear. The germline V gene has CDR1 MNHEY and CDR2 SVGAGI. The V and J ends lost 4 bases and 2 bases respectively, with 8 bases between them. CDR3 length: 13 residues. DNA of the CDR3: TGTGCCAGCAGTTTGGGCAGGCAAGAGACCCAGTACTTC. Residues: CASSLGRQETQYF.

The CDR3 protein is CAISGISGGSTDTQYF. The CDR3 DNA reads TGTGCCATCAGCGGGATAAGCGGGGGTAGCACAGATACGCAGTATTTT. This chain connects TRBV10-3 to TRBJ2-3; TRBD2 matches 8 bases. Trimming removed 6 bases from V and 0 bases from J; junction bases left unmatched: 8. Germline CDR1 and CDR2: ENHRY and SYGVKD. This CDR3 spans 16 amino acids.

V gene TRBV7-9 combines with J gene TRBJ2-7; 7 bases match TRBD1. Unmatched junction bases numbered 7, after V lost 5 bases and J lost 3 bases. CDR1 and CDR2 (germline): SEHNR, FQNEAQ (reference sequence). The CDR3 loop spans 14 amino acids. Here the CDR3 DNA reads TGTGCCAGCAGCCAATCGACAGGGTACTACGAGCAGTACTTC. Its translation is CASSQSTGYYEQYF.

The chain uses TRBV4-1 and TRBJ1-6, with D uncertain. Germline CDR1 and CDR2: MGHRA and YSYEKL. This CDR3 region has 15 residues. With 5 bases removed from V and 5 bases from J, the gap between germline ends came to 13 bases. The CDR3: CASSDVGENNSPLHF. The CDR3 DNA reads TGCGCCAGCAGCGACGTTGGGGAAAATAATTCACCCCTCCACTTT.

The chain employs TRBV28 and TRBJ1-1; D is uncertain. The CDR3 length is 11 residues. CDR1 is MDHEN and CDR2 is SYDVKM in the germline V gene. V gave up 6 bases and J gave up 3 bases, with 5 bases separating them. This chain's CDR3 is CASRSYTEAFF. The DNA for the CDR3 is TGTGCCAGCAGGTCCTACACTGAAGCTTTCTTT.

This chain uses TRBV5-1 with TRBJ2-1; 10 nucleotides match TRBD2. Looked up from germline, CDR1 is SGHRS and CDR2 is YFSETQ. The ends lost 3 bases at V and 2 bases at J; junction bases unmatched: 5. The CDR3 is made up of 16 amino acids. The CDR3 here is CASSSLAGGAYNEQFF. The CDR3 nucleotides are TGCGCCAGCAGCTCATTAGCGGGAGGAGCCTACAATGAGCAGTTCTTC.

J is TRBJ1-2 and V is TRBV28; unclear D gene. CDR3 length: 14 residues. V lost 4 bases to trimming and J lost 4 bases, with 13 bases between them. In germline, CDR1 is MDHEN, CDR2 SYDVKM. CDR3 nucleotide sequence: TGTGCCAGCAGTTCCCTGCTAGCGACCTATGGCTACACCTTC. Translation: CASSSLLATYGYTF.

J is TRBJ2-2 and V is TRBV9; 8 nucleotides agree with TRBD2. This CDR3 comprises 16 residues. The V gene end was trimmed by 4 bases and the J gene end by 4 bases; junction bases not matched to a gene: 9. Germline-derived CDR1 and CDR2 are SGDLS and YYNGEE. CDR3 coding DNA: TGTGCCAGCAGCCCTAACTCGGGAGGGAGCACCGGGGAGCTGTTTTTT. Amino acids: CASSPNSGGSTGELFF.

V is TRBV13 and J is TRBJ2-5; D gene ambiguous. Trimming removed 5 bases from V and 3 bases from J, with 10 bases in between. The CDR3 spans 13 residues. Germline CDR1 is PRHDT and CDR2 is FYEKMQ (reference sequence). CDR3 nucleotide sequence: TGTGCCAGCAGCCCCCGACAAGAAGAGACCCAGTACTTC. Its protein product is CASSPRQEETQYF.

This clone was counted a few times. V and J are TRBV10-3 and TRBJ1-2; D is unclear. The CDR3 spans 14 residues. The germline V and J ends were trimmed by 3 bases and 2 bases, with 10 bases remaining between them. Germline V gene lookup returns CDR1 ENHRY and CDR2 SYGVKD. The CDR3, as DNA: TGTGCCATCAGTGACCCAGGATACAACTATGGCTACACCTTC. Its translation: CAISDPGYNYGYTF.

Here the CDR3 DNA reads TGTGCCAGTAGTATGCCCTACACTGAAGCTTTCTTT. The encoded protein is CASSMPYTEAFF. The chain combines TRBV19 with TRBJ1-1, with D uncertain. CDR3 length: 12 amino acids. Trimming shortened V by 3 bases and J by 3 bases, and 5 bases separated the two germline ends. Germline CDR1 and CDR2: LNHDA and SQIVND (reference sequence).

This chain connects TRBV11-3 to TRBJ2-1; maybe TRBD2 (5 bases). The germline CDR1 and CDR2 sequences are SGHNT and YENEEA. This CDR3 is built from 15 residues. Between the trimmed V and J ends, which lost 0 bases and 8 bases, there was a span of 14 bases. CDR3 in DNA: TGTGCCAGCAGCTTAGAGGGCCTAGCAGAGGATGAGCAGTTCTTC. It codes for CASSLEGLAEDEQFF.

The chain employs TRBV2 and TRBJ2-1; possibly TRBD1 for D (6 bases). V was shortened by 2 bases and J by 10 bases, with 9 bases between the two germline ends. The germline V gene has CDR1 SNHLY and CDR2 FYNNEI. This CDR3 comprises 12 residues. CDR3 in amino acids: CASSEHQGEQFF. In DNA, the CDR3 is TGTGCCAGCAGTGAACACCAGGGGGAGCAGTTCTTC.

This clone was found once. V is TRBV19 and J is TRBJ2-1, with 11 nucleotides matching TRBD2. This CDR3 is built from 15 residues. After removal of 5 bases from V and 9 bases from J, the junction contained 9 bases not matched to a gene. Germline V gene data show CDR1 as LNHDA and CDR2 as SQIVND (reference sequence). The CDR3 DNA reads TGTGCCAGTAGTGCCCAACTAGCGGGAGTTGGTGAGCAGTTCTTC. Translating gives CASSAQLAGVGEQFF. Using reference TRBV19 and TRBJ2-1 for the parts outside the CDR3, the full variable domain is DGGITQSPKYLFRKEGQNVTLSCEQNLNHDAMYWYRQDPGQGLRLIYYSQIVNDFQKGDIAEGYSVSREKKESFPLTVTSAQKNPTAFYLCASSAQLAGVGEQFFGPGTRLTVL.

The rearrangement joins TRBV28 to TRBJ2-1, with unresolved D. The CDR3 is 11 residues long. CDR1 and CDR2 (germline): MDHEN, SYDVKM. Trimming took 2 bases from V and 10 from J, leaving 6 bases between them. As DNA, the CDR3 is TGTGCCAGCAGTTTAATGCGGGAGCAGTTCTTC. Translated, it gives CASSLMREQFF. The full variable domain, completed using reference TRBV28 and TRBJ2-1, is DVKVTQSSRYLVKRTGEKVFLECVQDMDHENMFWYRQDPGLGLRLIYFSYDVKMKEKGDIPEGYSVSREKKERFSLILESASTNQTSMYLCASSLMREQFFGPGTRLTVL.

J is TRBJ1-3 and V is TRBV28, with unresolved D. Germline V gene data show CDR1 as MDHEN and CDR2 as SYDVKM. This CDR3 is 14 amino acids long. Trimming took off 9 bases at V and 0 bases at J, with 12 bases between the two ends. The CDR3 DNA reads as TGTGCCAGTTCACTTCGGGGCTCTGGAAACACCATATATTTT. It translates to CASSLRGSGNTIYF.

Concerning this clone itself: Sequence at one end of the junction differs from germline and may be a read error. This chain links TRBV7-7 with TRBJ2-2, with TRBD2 matching over 8 bases. CDR3 length equals 15 residues. Germline V lookup: CDR1 SSHAT, CDR2 FNYEAQ (reference sequence). CDR3 in amino acids: CASSSTSGNTGELFF. The CDR3 bases are TGTGCTAGCAGCTCTACTAGCGGTAACACCGGGGAGCTGTTTTTT.

CDR3 nucleotides: TGTGCCAGCAGCCCAGAGGGCAACCTCGCCTACGAGCAGTACTTC. Translation gives CASSPEGNLAYEQYF. V and J are TRBV6-5 and TRBJ2-7; a possible D gene is TRBD2 (5 bases). Germline V gives CDR1 MNHEY, CDR2 SVGAGI. Trimming took off 6 bases at V and 2 bases at J, with 17 bases between the two ends. The CDR3 length is 15 residues.

The chain recombines TRBV27 with TRBJ2-2; perhaps TRBD1 as D (6 bases). This CDR3 has 15 amino acids. Trimming removed 6 bases from V and 2 bases from J, with 13 bases in between. The germline V gene encodes CDR1 MNHEY and CDR2 SMNVEV (reference sequence). CDR3 coding DNA: TGTGCCAGCAGACCCCGGGACACTAACACCGGGGAGCTGTTTTTT. Its translation: CASRPRDTNTGELFF.

There are a few counts of this clone. CDR3 DNA sequence: TGCAGCGTTGTCGGCAGGGGGCCTGAAGCTTTCTTT. It is translated as CSVVGRGPEAFF. V is TRBV29-1 and J is TRBJ1-1, with TRBD1 identical over 8 bases. V lost 4 bases to trimming and J lost 6 bases; unmatched junction nucleotides: 4. The CDR3 sequence is 12 residues long. Germline V gene lookup returns CDR1 SQVTM and CDR2 ANQGSEA. Looking up the rest from reference TRBV29-1 and TRBJ1-1 gives the full variable domain: SAVISQKPSRDICQRGTSLTIQCQVDSQVTMMFWYRQQPGQSLTLIATANQGSEATYESGFVIDKFPISRPNLTFSTLTVSNMSPEDSSIYLCSVVGRGPEAFFGQGTRLTVV.

The chain's CDR3 is CASSEYGTSVISGANVLTF. CDR3 bases: TGCGCCAGCAGTGAGTACGGGACTAGCGTTATCTCTGGGGCCAACGTCCTGACTTTC. The J gene is TRBJ2-6, the V gene TRBV10-2; 10 bases map to TRBD2. Trimming removed 1 base from V and 0 bases from J; junction bases left unmatched: 6. CDR3 length: 19 amino acids. CDR1 and CDR2 (germline): WSHSY, SAAADI.

The V gene is TRBV5-4, the J gene TRBJ1-2; no clear D. CDR3 length: 14 amino acids. Germline lookup yields CDR1 SGHNT and CDR2 YYREEE (reference sequence). V lost 2 bases and J lost 8, with 16 bases in between. CDR3 in amino acids: CASSLVEQSRGYTF. The CDR3 DNA reads TGTGCCAGCAGCTTAGTCGAACAGTCTCGGGGCTACACCTTC.

CDR3 loop: CASSHGDLNTEAFF. CDR3 nucleotides: TGTGCCAGCAGCCACGGGGACCTGAACACTGAAGCTTTCTTT. The gene calls are TRBV4-2 and TRBJ1-1; D may be TRBD1 (5 bases). In germline, CDR1 is LGHNA, CDR2 YNFKEQ. The CDR3 totals 14 residues. V dropped 3 bases and J dropped 0 bases, with 8 bases sitting between them.

The chain joins TRBV10-3 to TRBJ1-5; D remains ambiguous. Trimming shortened V by 11 bases and J by 1 base, and 12 bases separated the two germline ends. Germline CDR1 ENHRY, CDR2 SYGVKD. CDR3 size: 13 residues. CDR3 residues: CAAHGRSNQPQHF. The CDR3 nucleotides are TGTGCCGCTCACGGGCGGAGCAATCAGCCCCAGCATTTT.

The chain couples TRBV27 to TRBJ1-1; 8 nucleotides match TRBD1. Trimming cost V 6 bases and J 3 bases; bases outside gene matches: 3. Germline CDR1 and CDR2: MNHEY and SMNVEV (reference sequence). The CDR3 covers 13 residues. The CDR3 nucleotides are TGTGCCAGCAGAAACAGGGGGGACACTGAAGCTTTCTTT. Its translation is CASRNRGDTEAFF.

The V call is TRBV15, the J call TRBJ2-3, with 7 bases aligning to TRBD2. Trimming at V came to 4 bases and at J to 6 bases, leaving 13 bases not matched to a gene. Germline CDR1 and CDR2: LNHNV and YYDKDF (reference sequence). This CDR3 spans 16 amino acids. Here the CDR3 reads CATSTGTNLGHDTQYF. The CDR3 coding sequence is TGTGCCACCAGCACGGGGACTAACTTGGGTCATGATACGCAGTATTTT.

The V call is TRBV5-8, the J call TRBJ2-2, with D possibly being TRBD1 or TRBD2 (5 bases each). The V and J ends lost 0 bases and 5 bases respectively, with 11 bases between them. CDR3 size: 15 residues. CDR1 is SGHTS, CDR2 YDEGEE, per germline. CDR3 region: CASSLVARGTGELFF. The CDR3 DNA reads as TGTGCCAGCAGCTTGGTAGCGAGGGGTACCGGGGAGCTGTTTTTT.

The chain is built from TRBV4-1 and TRBJ2-7, with 7 nucleotides matching TRBD1. Germline V lookup: CDR1 MGHRA, CDR2 YSYEKL. The CDR3 runs 14 residues. Trimming removed 1 base from V and 13 bases from J; junction bases left unmatched: 13. The CDR3 DNA sequence: TGCGCCAGCAGCCAAGTAACTCCCGGGACAGAGATCTACTTC. As protein: CASSQVTPGTEIYF.

This clone occurred a few times. The V call is TRBV7-9, the J call TRBJ1-5; 7 bases agree with TRBD1. CDR1 is SEHNR, CDR2 FQNEAQ, per germline (reference sequence). The CDR3 covers 14 residues. Trimming cost V 9 bases and J 0 bases; bases outside gene matches: 5. The CDR3 is CASAQGGSNQPQHF. CDR3 DNA sequence: TGTGCCAGTGCCCAGGGGGGTAGCAATCAGCCCCAGCATTTT.

The chain couples TRBV27 to TRBJ2-7; D possibly uses TRBD1 or TRBD2 (5 bases each). Germline V gene lookup returns CDR1 MNHEY and CDR2 SMNVEV (reference sequence). Trimming stripped 2 bases from V and 3 bases from J, with 11 bases between. The length of the CDR3 is 14 residues. The CDR3 region is CASSLRGVGYEQYF. CDR3 nucleotides: TGTGCCAGCAGTTTAAGGGGAGTTGGCTACGAGCAGTACTTC.